This TCR beta chain was documented in a study of cytomegalovirus exposure and HLA in healthy donors. V lost 7 bases and J 3 bases, leaving 19 bases between the germline ends. From germline, CDR1 is SGHNT and CDR2 YYREEE (reference sequence). There are 15 residues in the CDR3. Using immunoSEQ multiplex PCR, the repertoire was profiled, and TCRdb retains in-frame clones only, with some absent. The data hold tens of thousands of clones, with 96% observed a single time. Study-level points and caveats: The TCR clusters that emerged in the first cohort tended, a later analysis found, to co-occur in the 110 or so validation repertoires. High specificity and sensitivity for cytomegalovirus status were reported for the classifier.

Of note for this clone: Its specificity is not known.

The donors were members of the approximately 130-subject validation cohort (separate from the approximately 670-subject first cohort). Sequencing input: PBMCs. The source is a man between 18 and 35 years old in good health and CMV-seronegative. The chain joins TRBV5-4 to TRBJ1-2; possible D gene TRBD1, 6 bases. CDR3 loop: CASGPQGRGHYGYTF. The CDR3 region has the DNA TGTGCCAGCGGTCCCCAGGGCAGGGGCCACTATGGCTACACCTTC.